These 24 T cell receptor beta chains share one sample of origin, sequenced in a study of radiation and T cells in renal cell carcinoma. Specified time point: blood 4 weeks post-SBRT, at nephrectomy. The treatment denotes: 15 Gy SBRT to primary tumor, nephrectomy 4 weeks later. Produced via immunoSEQ multiplex PCR; TCRdb's table is partial and in-frame only. Of 150,000 to 200,000 clones in the sample, 88% were seen once. The source was blood, collected from a patient whose treatment included radiotherapy and nephrectomy. Every receptor here comes from a woman in her 50s with renal cell carcinoma.

The chain joins TRBV6-1 to TRBJ2-5; 11 positions agree with TRBD2. Germline CDR1 is MNHNS and CDR2 is SASEGT. The V segment lost 5 bases and the J segment 5 bases; nucleotides outside the gene matches: 7. The CDR3 length is 15 residues. The CDR3 DNA is TGTGCCAGCAGTCGGGCTAGCGGGGGGAAGGAGACCCAGTACTTC. As protein: CASSRASGGKETQYF.

V and J are TRBV7-3 and TRBJ1-2; 10 bases agree with TRBD1. The germline CDR1 and CDR2 sequences are SGHTA and FQGTGA. Losses at the gene ends were 4 bases for V and 8 bases for J; bases not matched to a gene: 10. This CDR3 contains 15 residues. The CDR3 nucleotides read TGTGCCAGCAGCTCTACCTGGACAGGGGGTGAGGGCTACACCTTC. As protein: CASSSTWTGGEGYTF. Combining the CDR3 with reference TRBV7-3 and TRBJ1-2 gives the whole variable domain GAGVSQTPSNKVTEKGKYVELRCDPISGHTALYWYRQSLGQGPEFLIYFQGTGAADDSGLPNDRFFAVRPEGSVSTLKIQRTERGDSAVYLCASSSTWTGGEGYTFGSGTRLTVV.

The V and J genes are TRBV7-9 and TRBJ2-7; D call uncertain. V dropped 5 bases and J dropped 4 bases, with 9 bases sitting between them. The germline gives CDR1 SEHNR, CDR2 FQNEAQ (reference sequence). There are 12 residues in the CDR3. CDR3: CASSLRSYEQYF. DNA of the CDR3: TGTGCCAGCAGCCTGAGGTCATACGAGCAGTACTTC.

J is TRBJ1-2 and V is TRBV6-1; 7 bases are a match to TRBD1. Trimming at V came to 9 bases and at J to 4 bases, leaving 14 bases not matched to a gene. CDR1 MNHNS and CDR2 SASEGT come from the germline V gene. This CDR3 has 15 residues. CDR3 DNA sequence: TGTGCCAGTTACTTGGAGGGGGACAGACGCTATGGCTACACCTTC. It specifies CASYLEGDRRYGYTF.

This chain joins TRBV19 and TRBJ2-5; 11 nucleotides line up with TRBD1. The CDR3 runs 15 residues. V gave up 5 bases and J gave up 1 base; unmatched junction bases: 3. CDR1 and CDR2 from the germline V gene are LNHDA and SQIVND (reference sequence). The CDR3 here is CASSPGTGGQETQYF. CDR3 nucleotides: TGTGCCAGTAGTCCCGGGACAGGGGGCCAAGAGACCCAGTACTTC.

This chain uses TRBV6-1 with TRBJ1-1; a weak D match, TRBD1 (5 bases). Per germline, CDR1 MNHNS and CDR2 SASEGT. V was shortened by 3 bases and J by 9 bases, with 14 bases between the two germline ends. The CDR3 spans 13 residues. Written as DNA, the CDR3 is TGTGCCAGCAGTGATGGGACTTTCTTCCAAGCTTTCTTT. It specifies CASSDGTFFQAFF.

The rearrangement uses TRBV6-5 and TRBJ1-1; possible D gene TRBD1, 5 bases. Germline CDR1 MNHEY, CDR2 SVGAGI. Trimming removed 6 bases from V and 6 bases from J, with 11 bases in between. The CDR3 extends over 12 amino acids. CDR3 region: CASRTRESEAFF. CDR3 in DNA: TGTGCCAGCAGAACCAGGGAGTCTGAAGCTTTCTTT.

This clone was seen only once. The chain has TRBV13 and TRBJ2-1; no clear D gene. Germline CDR1 PRHDT, CDR2 FYEKMQ (reference sequence). With 7 bases removed from V and 1 base from J, the gap between germline ends came to 11 bases. This CDR3 is built from 14 residues. Here the CDR3 reads CASTEVASYNEQFF. As DNA, the CDR3 is TGTGCCAGCACCGAAGTGGCGTCCTACAATGAGCAGTTCTTC.

The V call is TRBV19, the J call TRBJ2-1; the match to TRBD2 covers 13 bases. Trimming took 3 bases from V and 7 from J; bases not matched to a gene: 3. The CDR3 has 15 residues. Germline V gene lookup returns CDR1 LNHDA and CDR2 SQIVND (reference sequence). The CDR3 bases are TGTGCCAGTAGTATGGGACTAGCGGGGCGGAATGAGCAGTTCTTC. Protein product: CASSMGLAGRNEQFF.

The chain is built from TRBV30 and TRBJ2-7; TRBD1 is a possible D gene (5 bases). The V gene lost 2 bases and the J gene lost 3 bases, with 14 bases spanning the gap. CDR1 is GTSNPN, CDR2 SVGIG, per germline (reference sequence). CDR3 size: 14 residues. CDR3 region: CAWSLGAKHYEQYF. The CDR3 nucleotides read TGTGCCTGGAGTTTAGGGGCCAAGCACTACGAGCAGTACTTC. Variable domain in full (rest from reference TRBV30 and TRBJ2-7): SQTIHQWPATLVQPVGSPLSLECTVEGTSNPNLYWYRQAAGRGLQLLFYSVGIGQISSEVPQNLSASRPQDRQFILSSKKLLLSDSGFYLCAWSLGAKHYEQYFGPGTRLTVT.

This clone was detected once. The chain has TRBV2 and TRBJ2-7, with D possibly TRBD1 on 6 matching bases. The CDR3 contains 14 residues. V was cut by 7 bases and J by 1 base, with 14 bases left in between. Germline V CDR1 and CDR2: SNHLY, FYNNEI. The CDR3 coding sequence is TGTGCCAGCACCATTGACAGGTCATCCTACGAGCAGTACTTC. It specifies CASTIDRSSYEQYF. The variable domain in full, with the rest retrieved from reference TRBV2 and TRBJ2-7, is EPEVTQTPSHQVTQMGQEVILRCVPISNHLYFYWYRQILGQKVEFLVSFYNNEISEKSEIFDDQFSVERPDGSNFTLKIRSTKLEDSAMYFCASTIDRSSYEQYFGPGTRLTVT.

This chain joins TRBV6-6 and TRBJ2-3; 8 bases match TRBD2. The junction had 6 bases not matched to a gene; V was cut back by 5 bases and J by 5 bases. Germline V gene lookup returns CDR1 MNHNY and CDR2 SVGAGI (reference sequence). CDR3 length: 14 residues. This CDR3 reads CASSQAGGLDTQYF. CDR3 bases: TGTGCCAGCAGTCAGGCGGGGGGCTTAGATACGCAGTATTTT.

J is TRBJ1-5 and V is TRBV6-1, with D tentatively TRBD1 (6 bases). Looked up from germline, CDR1 is MNHNS and CDR2 is SASEGT. The CDR3 sequence is 13 residues long. Trimming took 8 bases from V and 4 from J, leaving 12 bases between them. This chain's CDR3 is CASLLQGNQPQHF. In DNA form, the CDR3 reads TGTGCCAGCCTATTACAGGGAAATCAGCCCCAGCATTTT.

The chain has TRBV18 and TRBJ1-4, with 8 bases matching TRBD1. J lost 3 bases, V lost 3 bases, and 0 bases had no gene match. CDR3 length: 14 amino acids. Germline V gene data show CDR1 as KGHSH and CDR2 as LQKENI. CDR3: CASSPTGANEKLFF. The CDR3 bases are TGTGCCAGCTCACCGACAGGGGCTAATGAAAAACTGTTTTTT. The full variable domain, its missing parts supplied by reference TRBV18 and TRBJ1-4, is NAGVMQNPRHLVRRRGQEARLRCSPMKGHSHVYWYRQLPEEGLKFMVYLQKENIIDESGMPKERFSAEFPKEGPSILRIQQVVRGDSAAYFCASSPTGANEKLFFGSGTQLSVL.

J is TRBJ2-2 and V is TRBV9; 9 bases align to TRBD1. The V gene's germline CDR1 is SGDLS and CDR2 YYNGEE. After removal of 4 bases from V and 4 bases from J, the junction contained 14 bases not matched to a gene. This CDR3 is 18 amino acids long. This CDR3 reads CASSPEGNRGRITGELFF. The CDR3 DNA sequence: TGTGCCAGCAGCCCGGAAGGGAACAGGGGGCGTATCACCGGGGAGCTGTTTTTT. The whole variable domain, remainder taken from reference TRBV9 and TRBJ2-2, is DSGVTQTPKHLITATGQRVTLRCSPRSGDLSVYWYQQSLDQGLQFLIQYYNGEERAKGNILERFSAQQFPDLHSELNLSSLELGDSALYFCASSPEGNRGRITGELFFGEGSRLTVL.

The chain employs TRBV7-2 and TRBJ2-2; D possibly corresponds to TRBD1 (5 bases). This CDR3 is 13 amino acids long. V was shortened by 6 bases and J by 2 bases, with 7 bases between the two germline ends. The germline gives CDR1 SGHTA, CDR2 FQGNSA. CDR3 in amino acids: CASRTGNTGELFF. DNA of the CDR3: TGTGCCAGCAGAACAGGCAACACCGGGGAGCTGTTTTTT. Full variable domain (remainder filled in from reference TRBV7-2 and TRBJ2-2): GAGVSQSPSNKVTEKGKDVELRCDPISGHTALYWYRQSLGQGLEFLIYFQGNSAPDKSGLPSDRFSAERTGGSVSTLTIQRTQQEDSAVYLCASRTGNTGELFFGEGSRLTVL.

The rearrangement uses TRBV19 and TRBJ1-4, with TRBD1 matching over 7 bases. CDR3 length equals 15 residues. Looked up from germline, CDR1 is LNHDA and CDR2 is SQIVND (reference sequence). V gave up 5 bases and J gave up 8 bases; unmatched junction bases: 11. The CDR3 sequence: CASSALDRAGEKLFF. In DNA form, the CDR3 reads TGTGCCAGTAGTGCTCTCGACAGGGCGGGGGAAAAACTGTTTTTT.

This sequence joins TRBV27 and TRBJ1-2, with D possibly TRBD1 on 5 matching bases. This CDR3 comprises 15 residues. The germline V and J ends were trimmed by 10 bases and 6 bases, with 24 bases remaining between them. Germline V CDR1 and CDR2: MNHEY, SMNVEV (reference sequence). The CDR3 bases are TGTGCCACCAAGCTCTTTAGGGGTTCGGGGAATGGCTACACCTTC. This codes for CATKLFRGSGNGYTF.

The chain has TRBV6-6 and TRBJ2-5; 7 bases agree with TRBD2. Germline V gene sequence: CDR1 MNHNY, CDR2 SVGAGI (reference sequence). Trimming at V came to 6 bases and at J to 4 bases, leaving 11 bases not matched to a gene. CDR3 length: 15 residues. CDR3 DNA sequence: TGTGCCAGCAGAAAGCGGGGAGGAATTCGAGAGACCCAGTACTTC. This gives the protein CASRKRGGIRETQYF.

In this sample, this clone turned up once. This sequence joins TRBV9 and TRBJ1-6; TRBD1 matches 7 bases. The germline gives CDR1 SGDLS, CDR2 YYNGEE. The V segment lost 6 bases and the J segment 10 bases; nucleotides outside the gene matches: 13. The CDR3 covers 15 residues. The CDR3 DNA is TGTGCCAGCACCCTAAGACAGGGAGGACCATCACCCCTCCACTTT. It specifies CASTLRQGGPSPLHF.

The CDR3 sequence is CASTEENYGYTF. The CDR3 nucleotides read TGCGCCAGCACCGAAGAGAACTATGGCTACACCTTC. The rearrangement uses TRBV5-1 and TRBJ1-2; D ambiguous. Per germline, CDR1 SGHRS and CDR2 YFSETQ. Trimming took off 6 bases at V and 2 bases at J, with 8 bases between the two ends. This CDR3 is built from 12 residues.

The rearrangement uses TRBV15 and TRBJ1-5; D remains unclear. CDR1 is LNHNV and CDR2 is YYDKDF in the germline V gene (reference sequence). The germline V and J ends were trimmed by 1 base and 6 bases, with 10 bases remaining between them. The CDR3 spans 14 residues. Written as DNA, the CDR3 is TGTGCCACCAGCAGAGCCTTCCCCACTCAGCCCCAGCATTTT. As protein: CATSRAFPTQPQHF.

This clone was recorded only once. This rearrangement joins TRBV5-1 to TRBJ1-4; TRBD1 is a possible D gene (6 bases). The V gene's germline CDR1 is SGHRS and CDR2 YFSETQ. The CDR3 sequence is 14 residues long. Trimming removed 6 bases at V and 0 bases at J, with 9 bases between. The CDR3, as DNA: TGCGCCAGCAAGGGGGAACCAACTAATGAAAAACTGTTTTTT. Its protein product is CASKGEPTNEKLFF.

J is TRBJ2-4 and V is TRBV19; D might be TRBD1 (5 bases). The CDR3 length is 15 residues. V shed 2 bases and J shed 0 bases, with 8 bases lying between them. Germline V lookup: CDR1 LNHDA, CDR2 SQIVND (reference sequence). CDR3 region: CASSITGIAKNIQYF. In DNA form, the CDR3 reads TGTGCCAGTAGTATAACAGGAATAGCCAAAAACATTCAGTACTTC.